This T cell receptor (beta chain) was profiled in a study of blood T cell repertoires in COVID-19. The wider study: Samples of COVID-19 (acute and convalescent) were obtained from the United States, Italy and Spain. T cells, B-cell-depleted T cells, or PBMCs provided the cDNA or gDNA that served as material.

Per the original data handling: Reference gene primer amplification gave nucleated cell count estimates. The protocol was immunoSEQ multiplex PCR, while the TCRdb copy is restricted to in-frame clones and leaves out a portion. That table is the source of V, J and clone size, and D and trimming were worked out from the DNA. The table lists fewer than 100,000 clones, around 80% of them singletons. The CDR3 spans 15 residues. CDR1 and CDR2 (germline): SGHNT, YYREEE (reference sequence). J lost 4 bases, V lost 4 bases, and 5 bases had no gene match. The chain employs TRBV5-4 and TRBJ2-2; 9 nucleotides line up with TRBD1. The sequence derives from a man in his 70s with acute or convalescent COVID-19. The sequencing input was peripheral blood. CDR3 nucleotide sequence: TGTGCCAGCAGCCGGGACAGGGATTTCACCGGGGAGCTGTTTTTT. Residues: CASSRDRDFTGELFF.